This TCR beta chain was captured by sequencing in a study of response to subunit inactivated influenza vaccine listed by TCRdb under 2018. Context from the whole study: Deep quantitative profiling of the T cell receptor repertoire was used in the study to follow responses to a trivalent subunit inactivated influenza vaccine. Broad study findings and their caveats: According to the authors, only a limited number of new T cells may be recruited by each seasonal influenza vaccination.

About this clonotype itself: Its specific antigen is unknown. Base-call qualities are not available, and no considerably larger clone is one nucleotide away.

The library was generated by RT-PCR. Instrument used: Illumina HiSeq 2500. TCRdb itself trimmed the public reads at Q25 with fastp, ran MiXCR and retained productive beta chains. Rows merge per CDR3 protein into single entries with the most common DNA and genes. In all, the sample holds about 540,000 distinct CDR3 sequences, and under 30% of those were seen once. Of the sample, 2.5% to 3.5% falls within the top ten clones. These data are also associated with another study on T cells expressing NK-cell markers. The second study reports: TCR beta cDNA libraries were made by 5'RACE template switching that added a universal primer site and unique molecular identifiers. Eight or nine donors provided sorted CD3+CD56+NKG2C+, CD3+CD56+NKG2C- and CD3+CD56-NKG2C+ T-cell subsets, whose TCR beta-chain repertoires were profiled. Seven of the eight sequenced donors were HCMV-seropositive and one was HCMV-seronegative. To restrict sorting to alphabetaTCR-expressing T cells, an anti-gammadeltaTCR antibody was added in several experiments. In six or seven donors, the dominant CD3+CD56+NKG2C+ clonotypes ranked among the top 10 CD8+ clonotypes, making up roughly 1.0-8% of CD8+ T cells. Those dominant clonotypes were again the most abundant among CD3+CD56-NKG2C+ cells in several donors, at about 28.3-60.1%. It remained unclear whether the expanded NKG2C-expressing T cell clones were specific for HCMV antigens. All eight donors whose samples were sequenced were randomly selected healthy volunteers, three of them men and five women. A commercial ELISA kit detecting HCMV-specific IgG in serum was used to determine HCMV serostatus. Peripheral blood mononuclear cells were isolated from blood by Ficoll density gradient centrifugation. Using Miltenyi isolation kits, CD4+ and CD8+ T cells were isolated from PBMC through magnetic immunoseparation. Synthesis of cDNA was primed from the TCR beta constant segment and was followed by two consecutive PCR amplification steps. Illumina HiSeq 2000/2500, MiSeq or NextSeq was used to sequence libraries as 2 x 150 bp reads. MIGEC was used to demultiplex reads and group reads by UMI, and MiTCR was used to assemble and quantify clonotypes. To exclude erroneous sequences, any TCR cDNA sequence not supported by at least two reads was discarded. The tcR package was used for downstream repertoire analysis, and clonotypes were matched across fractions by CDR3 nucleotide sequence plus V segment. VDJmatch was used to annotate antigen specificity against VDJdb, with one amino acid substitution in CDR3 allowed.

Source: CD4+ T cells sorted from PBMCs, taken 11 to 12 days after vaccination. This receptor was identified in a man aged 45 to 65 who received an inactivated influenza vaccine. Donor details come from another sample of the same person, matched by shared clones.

The CDR3 region: CSARDRQGGWSGELFF. The DNA reads as follows: TGCAGTGCTAGAGATCGACAGGGGGGATGGTCCGGGGAGCTGTTTTTT. The chain links TRBV20-1 with TRBJ2-2; TRBD1 lines up with 9 middle nucleotides. Looking up the germline V gene (reference sequence) yields CDR1 DFQATT and CDR2 SNEGSKA. The cysteine opens and the phenylalanine closes a CDR3 of 16 amino acids. Only the CDR3 DNA stays, 48 bases, in frame from base 1. V lost 0 bases and J lost 6 bases, and the count of bases not matched to a germline gene is 8.